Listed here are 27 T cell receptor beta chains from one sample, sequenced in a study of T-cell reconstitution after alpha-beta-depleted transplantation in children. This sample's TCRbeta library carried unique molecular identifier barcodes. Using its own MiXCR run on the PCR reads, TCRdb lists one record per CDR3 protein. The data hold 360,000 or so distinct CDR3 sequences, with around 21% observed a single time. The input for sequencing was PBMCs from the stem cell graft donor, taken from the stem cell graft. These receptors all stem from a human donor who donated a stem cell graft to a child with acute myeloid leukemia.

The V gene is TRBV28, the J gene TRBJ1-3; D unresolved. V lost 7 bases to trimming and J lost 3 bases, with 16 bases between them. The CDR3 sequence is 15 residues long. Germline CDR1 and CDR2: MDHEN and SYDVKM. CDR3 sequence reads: CASKGPLVVGNTIYF. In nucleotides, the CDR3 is TGTGCCAGCAAAGGACCACTCGTTGTTGGAAACACCATATATTTT. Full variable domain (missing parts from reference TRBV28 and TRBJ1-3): DVKVTQSSRYLVKRTGEKVFLECVQDMDHENMFWYRQDPGLGLRLIYFSYDVKMKEKGDIPEGYSVSREKKERFSLILESASTNQTSMYLCASKGPLVVGNTIYFGEGSWLTVV.

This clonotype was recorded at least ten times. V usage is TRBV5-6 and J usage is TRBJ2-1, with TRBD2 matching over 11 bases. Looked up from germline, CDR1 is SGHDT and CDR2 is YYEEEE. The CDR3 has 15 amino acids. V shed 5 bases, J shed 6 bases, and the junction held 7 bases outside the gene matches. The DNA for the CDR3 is TGTGCCAGCAGTCCCGGGACTAGCGGAGCCAATGAGCAGTTCTTC. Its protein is CASSPGTSGANEQFF.

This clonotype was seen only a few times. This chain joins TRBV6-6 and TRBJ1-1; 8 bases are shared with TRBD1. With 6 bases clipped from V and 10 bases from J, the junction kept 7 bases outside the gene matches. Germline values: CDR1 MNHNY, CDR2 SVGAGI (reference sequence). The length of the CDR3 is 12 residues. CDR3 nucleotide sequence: TGTGCCAGCAGCTCCCAGGGGGCTGGAGCTTTCTTT. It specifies CASSSQGAGAFF.

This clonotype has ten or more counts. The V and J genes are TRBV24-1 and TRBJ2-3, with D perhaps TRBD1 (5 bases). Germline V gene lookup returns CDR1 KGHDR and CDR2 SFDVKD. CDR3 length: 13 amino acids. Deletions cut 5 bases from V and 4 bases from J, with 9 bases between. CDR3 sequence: CATSVQGADTQYF. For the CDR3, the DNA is TGTGCCACCAGTGTCCAGGGTGCAGATACGCAGTATTTT.

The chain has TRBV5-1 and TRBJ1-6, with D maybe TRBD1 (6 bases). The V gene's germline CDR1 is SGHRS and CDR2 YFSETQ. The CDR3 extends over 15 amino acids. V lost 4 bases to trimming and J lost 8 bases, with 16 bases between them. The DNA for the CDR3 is TGCGCCAGCAGCCCACAAGGACAGAGGGATTCACCCCTCCACTTT. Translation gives CASSPQGQRDSPLHF.

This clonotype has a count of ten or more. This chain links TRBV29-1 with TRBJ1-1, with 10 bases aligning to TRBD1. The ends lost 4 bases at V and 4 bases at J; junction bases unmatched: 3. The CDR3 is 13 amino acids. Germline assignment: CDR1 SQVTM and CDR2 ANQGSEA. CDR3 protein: CSVGRTGGTEAFF. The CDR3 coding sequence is TGCAGCGTTGGGAGGACAGGGGGCACTGAAGCTTTCTTT.

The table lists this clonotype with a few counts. DNA for the CDR3: TGTGCCAGCAGTCTCGCCAGGGGAGCGGGAGGGGACAATGAGCAGTTCTTC. Protein product: CASSLARGAGGDNEQFF. The chain links TRBV12-3 or TRBV12-4 to TRBJ2-1, with 10 bases that match TRBD2. The CDR3 is made up of 17 amino acids. The V and J ends lost 5 bases and 5 bases, in that order; junction bases with no gene match: 12.

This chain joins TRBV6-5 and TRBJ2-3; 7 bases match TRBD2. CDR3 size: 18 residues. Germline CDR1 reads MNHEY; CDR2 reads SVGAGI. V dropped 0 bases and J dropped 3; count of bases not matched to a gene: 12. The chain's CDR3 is CASSYSNPGLSPTDTQYF. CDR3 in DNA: TGTGCCAGCAGTTACTCGAACCCGGGACTAAGCCCGACAGATACGCAGTATTTT.

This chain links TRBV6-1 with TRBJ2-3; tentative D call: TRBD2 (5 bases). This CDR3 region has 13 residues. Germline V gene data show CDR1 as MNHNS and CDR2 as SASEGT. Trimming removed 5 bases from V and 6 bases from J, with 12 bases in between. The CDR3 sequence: CASSPGRRDTQYF. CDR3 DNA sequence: TGTGCCAGCAGTCCGGGCCGGAGGGATACGCAGTATTTT.

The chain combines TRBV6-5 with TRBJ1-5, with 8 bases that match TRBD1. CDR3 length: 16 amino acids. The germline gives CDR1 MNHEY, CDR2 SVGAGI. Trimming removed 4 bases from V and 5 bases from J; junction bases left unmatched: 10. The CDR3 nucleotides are TGTGCCAGCAGTTCAGGGGGCGGGCTGAATCATCAGCCCCAGCATTTT. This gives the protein CASSSGGGLNHQPQHF.

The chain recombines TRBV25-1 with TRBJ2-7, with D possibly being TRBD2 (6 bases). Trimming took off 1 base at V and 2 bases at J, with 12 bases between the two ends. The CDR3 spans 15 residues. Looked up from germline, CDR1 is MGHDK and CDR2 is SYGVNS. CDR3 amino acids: CASSESEGPTYEQYF. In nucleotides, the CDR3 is TGTGCCAGCAGTGAATCGGAGGGACCAACCTACGAGCAGTACTTC.

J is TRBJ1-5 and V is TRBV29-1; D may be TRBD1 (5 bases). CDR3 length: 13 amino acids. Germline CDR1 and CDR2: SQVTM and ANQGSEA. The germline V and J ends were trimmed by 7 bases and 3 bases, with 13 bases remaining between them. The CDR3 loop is CSALPGANQPQHF. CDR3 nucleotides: TGCAGCGCCCTACCCGGGGCCAATCAGCCCCAGCATTTT. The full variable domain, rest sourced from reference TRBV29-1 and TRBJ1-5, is SAVISQKPSRDICQRGTSLTIQCQVDSQVTMMFWYRQQPGQSLTLIATANQGSEATYESGFVIDKFPISRPNLTFSTLTVSNMSPEDSSIYLCSALPGANQPQHFGDGTRLSIL.

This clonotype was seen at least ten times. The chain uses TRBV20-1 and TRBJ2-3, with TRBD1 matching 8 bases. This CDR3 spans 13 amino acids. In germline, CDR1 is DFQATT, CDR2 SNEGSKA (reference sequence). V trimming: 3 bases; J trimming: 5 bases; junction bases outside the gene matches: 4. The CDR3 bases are TGCAGTGCTAGGCAGGGGGCTGAAGATACGCAGTATTTT. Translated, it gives CSARQGAEDTQYF.

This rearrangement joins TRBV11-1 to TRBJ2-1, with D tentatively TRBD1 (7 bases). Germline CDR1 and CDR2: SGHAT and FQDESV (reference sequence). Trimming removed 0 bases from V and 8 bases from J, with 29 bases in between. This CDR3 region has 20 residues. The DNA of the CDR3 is TGTGCCAGCAGCTTAGCGCCCTCTGGTTCGGGGACTCAGGGGGGCGATGAGCAGTTCTTC. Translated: CASSLAPSGSGTQGGDEQFF.

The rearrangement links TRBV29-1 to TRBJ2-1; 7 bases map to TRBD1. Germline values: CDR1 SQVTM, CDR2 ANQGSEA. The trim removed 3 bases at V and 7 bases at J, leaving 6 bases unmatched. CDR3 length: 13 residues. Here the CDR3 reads CSVDEGARNEQFF. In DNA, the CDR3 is TGCAGCGTTGATGAGGGGGCGCGAAATGAGCAGTTCTTC.

The CDR3 loop is CASSIAVAGADTQYF. The CDR3 DNA reads as TGTGCCAGTAGTATAGCGGTAGCAGGGGCGGATACGCAGTATTTT. The chain carries TRBV19 and TRBJ2-3, with a tentative D call TRBD1 (6 bases). V lost 1 base and J lost 6, with 14 bases in between. Germline V lookup: CDR1 LNHDA, CDR2 SQIVND (reference sequence). The length of the CDR3 is 15 residues.

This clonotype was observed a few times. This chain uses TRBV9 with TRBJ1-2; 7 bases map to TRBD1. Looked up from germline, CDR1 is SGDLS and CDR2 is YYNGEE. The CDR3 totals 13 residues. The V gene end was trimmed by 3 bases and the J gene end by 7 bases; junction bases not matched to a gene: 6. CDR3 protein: CASSDRGSTGYTF. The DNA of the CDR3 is TGTGCCAGCAGCGACAGGGGCTCGACTGGCTACACCTTC.

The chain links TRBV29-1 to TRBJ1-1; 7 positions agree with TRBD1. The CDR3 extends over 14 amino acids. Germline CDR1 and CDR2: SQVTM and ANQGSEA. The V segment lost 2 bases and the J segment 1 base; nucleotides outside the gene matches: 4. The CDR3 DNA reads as TGCAGCGTTGAAAGGGCAGGGGGGAACACTGAAGCTTTCTTT. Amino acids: CSVERAGGNTEAFF.

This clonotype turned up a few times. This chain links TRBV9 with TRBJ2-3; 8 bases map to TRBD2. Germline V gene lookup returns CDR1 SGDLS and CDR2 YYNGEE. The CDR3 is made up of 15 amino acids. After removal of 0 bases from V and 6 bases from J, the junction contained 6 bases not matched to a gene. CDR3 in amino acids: CASSVGGLAGDTQYF. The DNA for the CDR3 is TGTGCCAGCAGCGTAGGTGGACTAGCCGGGGATACGCAGTATTTT.

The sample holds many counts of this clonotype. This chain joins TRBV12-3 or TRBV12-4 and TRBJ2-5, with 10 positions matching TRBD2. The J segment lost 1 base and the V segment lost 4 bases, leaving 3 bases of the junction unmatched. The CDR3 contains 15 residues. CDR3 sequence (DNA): TGTGCCAGCAGTTCTGAGCGGGAGGGCCAAGAGACCCAGTACTTC. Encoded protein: CASSSEREGQETQYF.

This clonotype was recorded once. CDR3 protein: CSARSTGTGDNSPLHF. The CDR3 DNA reads TGCAGTGCAAGAAGCACCGGGACAGGGGATAATTCACCCCTCCACTTT. The chain joins TRBV20-1 to TRBJ1-6; 10 nucleotides align to TRBD1. This CDR3 spans 16 amino acids. Germline V gives CDR1 DFQATT, CDR2 SNEGSKA (reference sequence). Trimming took 6 bases from V and 5 from J; bases not matched to a gene: 10.

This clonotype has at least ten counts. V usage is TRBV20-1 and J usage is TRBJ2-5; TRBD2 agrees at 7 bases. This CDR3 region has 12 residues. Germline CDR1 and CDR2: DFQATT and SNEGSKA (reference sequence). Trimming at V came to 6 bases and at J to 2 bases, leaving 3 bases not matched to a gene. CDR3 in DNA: TGCAGTGCAAGGACTAGTCAAGAGACCCAGTACTTC. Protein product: CSARTSQETQYF.

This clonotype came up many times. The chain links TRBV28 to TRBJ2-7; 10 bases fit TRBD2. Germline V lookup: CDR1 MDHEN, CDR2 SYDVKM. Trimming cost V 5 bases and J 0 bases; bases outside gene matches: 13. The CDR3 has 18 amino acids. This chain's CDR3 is CASSASWLAGDSSYEQYF. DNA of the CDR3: TGTGCCAGCAGTGCCAGTTGGCTAGCGGGAGACAGCTCCTACGAGCAGTACTTC.

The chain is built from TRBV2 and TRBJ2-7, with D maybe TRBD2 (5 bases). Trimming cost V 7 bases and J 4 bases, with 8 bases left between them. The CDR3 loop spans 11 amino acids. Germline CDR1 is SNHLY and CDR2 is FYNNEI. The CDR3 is CASKREYEQYF. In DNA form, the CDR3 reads TGTGCCAGCAAAAGGGAGTACGAGCAGTACTTC.

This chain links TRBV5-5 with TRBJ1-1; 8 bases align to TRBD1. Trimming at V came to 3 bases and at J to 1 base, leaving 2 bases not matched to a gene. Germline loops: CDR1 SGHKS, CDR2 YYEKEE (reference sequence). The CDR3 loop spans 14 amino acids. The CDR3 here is CASSSGQGNTEAFF. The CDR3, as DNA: TGTGCCAGCAGCTCAGGACAGGGGAACACTGAAGCTTTCTTT.

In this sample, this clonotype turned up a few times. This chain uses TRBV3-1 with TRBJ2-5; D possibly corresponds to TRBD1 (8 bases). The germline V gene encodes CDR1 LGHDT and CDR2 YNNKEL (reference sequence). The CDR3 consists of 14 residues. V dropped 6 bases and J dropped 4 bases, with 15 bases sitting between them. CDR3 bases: TGTGCCAGCAGTACGTACAGGGGGGGAGAGACCCAGTACTTC. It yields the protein CASSTYRGGETQYF.

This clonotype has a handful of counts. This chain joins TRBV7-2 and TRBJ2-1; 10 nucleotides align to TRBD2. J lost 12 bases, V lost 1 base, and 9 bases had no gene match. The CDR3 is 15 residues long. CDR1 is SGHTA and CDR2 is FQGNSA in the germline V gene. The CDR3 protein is CASSLVVAGGEGQFF. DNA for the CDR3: TGTGCCAGCAGCTTAGTAGTAGCGGGGGGTGAGGGGCAGTTCTTC.